This T cell receptor beta chain was captured by sequencing in a study of blood T cell repertoires in COVID-19. Study-level information: Nucleic acid was either cDNA or gDNA, and it came from T cells, B-cell-depleted T cells, or PBMCs.

The CDR3 contains 14 residues. The germline V gene has CDR1 SGHRS and CDR2 YFSETQ. The table came from immunoSEQ multiplex PCR; TCRdb's copy has only in-frame clones and leaves some out. The sample includes approximately 240,000 clones, around 87% of them seen just once. Enrolled through a virtual design, the participants were between roughly 18 and 90 years of age and came from around 25 US areas. In this sample, this clone turned up once. One end of the junction fails to match germline, which may point to a read error. This TCR derives from a woman aged 25 to 39 with acute COVID-19. The chain uses TRBV5-1 and TRBJ2-1, with TRBD2 identical over 8 bases. Sample: PBMCs or T cells enriched from blood (not recorded which). Here the CDR3 DNA reads TGCGCCCGCAGCGCCGGGGGGGAGACAGGCCAGCAGTTCTTC. This gives the protein CARSAGGETGQQFF. Full variable domain (remainder filled in from reference TRBV5-1 and TRBJ2-1): KAGVTQTPRYLIKTRGQQVTLSCSPISGHRSVSWYQQTPGQGLQFLFEYFSETQRNKGNFPGRFSGRQFSNSRSEMNVSTLELGDSALYLCARSAGGETGQQFFGPGTRLTVL.